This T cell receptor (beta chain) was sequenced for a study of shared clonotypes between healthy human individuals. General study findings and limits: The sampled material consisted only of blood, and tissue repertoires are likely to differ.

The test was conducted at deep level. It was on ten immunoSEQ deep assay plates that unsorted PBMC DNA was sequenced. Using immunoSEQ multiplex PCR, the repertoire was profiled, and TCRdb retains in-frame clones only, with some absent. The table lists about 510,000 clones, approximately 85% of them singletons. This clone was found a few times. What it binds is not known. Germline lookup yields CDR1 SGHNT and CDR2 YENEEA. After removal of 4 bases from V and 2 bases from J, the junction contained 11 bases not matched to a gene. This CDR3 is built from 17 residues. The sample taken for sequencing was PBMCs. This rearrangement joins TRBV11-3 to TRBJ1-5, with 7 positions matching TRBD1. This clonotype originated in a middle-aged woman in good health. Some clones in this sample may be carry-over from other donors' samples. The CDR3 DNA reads TGTGCCAGCAGCTATGACCAGGGGGTTGAGGGCAATCAGCCCCAGCATTTT. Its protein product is CASSYDQGVEGNQPQHF.